This T cell receptor (beta chain) was captured in a study of T-cell reconstitution after alpha-beta-depleted transplantation in children. Study observations and caveats: Several hundred rapidly expanded clones from non-depleted graft cells reportedly supplied alpha-beta T cells about two months post-transplant. Most T-cell counts and diversity one year after the transplant came from T cells that were newly produced. Where some patients showed high TCRbeta diversity at day 60, it came from recipient T cells and thymic progenitors that had survived.

The CDR3 length is 17 residues. The V and J ends lost 4 bases and 3 bases, in that order; junction bases with no gene match: 7. CDR1 and CDR2 (germline): SEHNR, FQNEAQ (reference sequence). For TCRbeta, the library was prepared with unique molecular identifiers. TCRdb itself ran the PCR reads through MiXCR, one entry per CDR3 protein. The data hold about 580,000 distinct CDR3 sequences, with roughly 24% observed a single time. Note on this clonotype: Its antigen remains unknown.

This receptor was identified in a boy younger than two who had a stem cell transplant for acute myeloid leukemia, so the T cells may come from the graft donor. The chain combines TRBV7-9 with TRBJ2-6, with TRBD1 identical over 9 bases. The sequencing here drew on PBMCs, mostly from graft donor cells, taken 360 days after TCRalphabeta/CD19-depleted stem cell transplant. CDR3 sequence: CASSSGTGLFGANVLTF. The DNA of the CDR3 is TGTGCCAGCAGCTCTGGGACAGGGCTCTTTGGGGCCAACGTCCTGACTTTC.